This T cell receptor beta chain originates from a study of long-term antiretroviral therapy in people with HIV. As for the study in general: Some samples came about a decade before the 2015 immediate-ART recommendation, and these were the earliest. Whole-study results and caveats: Adherence to ART, viral resistance and therapy changes lacked any data. With ART, diversity went up but was still lower than in transplant donor controls. All blood samples came from the years 2004 to 2017, possibly under older ART regimens.

For this clone: The antigen is unknown.

This was the immunoSEQ v3.0 assay at survey level. Some clones are missing from TCRdb's copy, which holds only in-frame ones; the method was immunoSEQ multiplex PCR. The profile covers 20,000 to 25,000 clones, with 86% appearing a single time and approximately 15% taken by the ten largest. Per germline, CDR1 SGHNT and CDR2 YENEEA. V dropped 5 bases and J dropped 3 bases, with 7 bases sitting between them. The CDR3 runs 13 residues. Sequencing used unsorted PBMCs, obtained 1.2 years after starting antiretroviral therapy. V usage is TRBV11-3 and J usage is TRBJ2-2; no definite D call. The sequence came from a man in his fifties with HIV. CDR3 loop: CASSQGDTGELFF. The CDR3 DNA reads TGTGCCAGCAGCCAAGGAGACACCGGGGAGCTGTTTTTT. The full variable domain, in which reference TRBV11-3 and TRBJ2-2 provide the parts outside the CDR3, is EAGVVQSPRYKIIEKKQPVAFWCNPISGHNTLYWYLQNLGQGPELLIRYENEEAVDDSQLPKDRFSAERLKGVDSTLKIQPAELGDSAVYLCASSQGDTGELFFGEGSRLTVL.